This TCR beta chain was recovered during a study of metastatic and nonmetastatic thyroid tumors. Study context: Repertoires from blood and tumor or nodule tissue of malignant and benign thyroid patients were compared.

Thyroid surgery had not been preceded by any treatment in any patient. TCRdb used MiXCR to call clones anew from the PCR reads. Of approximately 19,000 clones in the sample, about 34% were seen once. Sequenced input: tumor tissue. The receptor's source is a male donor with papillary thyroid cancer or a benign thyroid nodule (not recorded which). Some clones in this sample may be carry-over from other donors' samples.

CDR3 sequence reads: CATSREQGALENKYF. The CDR3 region has the DNA TGTGCCACCAGCAGAGAACAGGGGGCTTTGGAGAACAAGTACTTC. The chain links TRBV15 to TRBJ2-5; TRBD1 matches at 9 bases. The CDR3 extends over 15 amino acids. The V gene's germline CDR1 is LNHNV and CDR2 YYDKDF (reference sequence). V lost 0 bases to trimming and J lost 12 bases; unmatched junction nucleotides: 11.